This is a list of T cell receptor beta chains from one sample in a study of blood T cell repertoires in COVID-19. TCRdb keeps only in-frame clones here, not all; method: immunoSEQ multiplex PCR. Of approximately 300,000 clones listed, more than 70% were seen once; the top ten hold 1.5% to 2%. Source material: peripheral blood. The receptors shown here come from a woman between 50 and 59 years old with acute or convalescent COVID-19. The CDR3 runs from the conserved cysteine through the conserved F or W.

14,TRBV19,CASSPGIRNTEAFF
16,TRBV7-3,CASSLTGLAGRDIQYF
14,TRBV29-1,CSVGQGPSGNTIYF
14,TRBV15,CAILEGGANTEAFF
16,TRBV27,CASSSPPGQGAREQYF
14,TRBV28,CATLNFGGTYEQYF
14,TRBV5-1,CASTQGPGDTEAFF
19,TRBV27,CASSLIPPATSGPHYEQYF
13,TRBV15,CATSRARVPEAFF
15,TRBV28,CASSLPGQANSPLHF
16,TRBV7-9,CASSLGTGLSSYEQYF
16,TRBV27,CASRLEGPSGNTEAFF
14,TRBV5-5,CASSVGQGVAPLHF
15,TRBV4-1,CASSQVRDWGYEQYF
16,TRBV4-1,CASSRAGYLLGDEQYF
13,TRBV5-1,CASSSGLTDTQYF
14,TRBV3-1/TRBV3-2,CASSYQRSQETQYF
16,TRBV24-1,CATSAHDRGAYNEQFF
14,TRBV7-6,CASSPAGETYEQYF
13,TRBV27,CASSWGTAYGYTF
15,TRBV28,CASSLWSGPLHGYTF
17,TRBV3-1/TRBV3-2,CASSPSTGTSGRFEQFF